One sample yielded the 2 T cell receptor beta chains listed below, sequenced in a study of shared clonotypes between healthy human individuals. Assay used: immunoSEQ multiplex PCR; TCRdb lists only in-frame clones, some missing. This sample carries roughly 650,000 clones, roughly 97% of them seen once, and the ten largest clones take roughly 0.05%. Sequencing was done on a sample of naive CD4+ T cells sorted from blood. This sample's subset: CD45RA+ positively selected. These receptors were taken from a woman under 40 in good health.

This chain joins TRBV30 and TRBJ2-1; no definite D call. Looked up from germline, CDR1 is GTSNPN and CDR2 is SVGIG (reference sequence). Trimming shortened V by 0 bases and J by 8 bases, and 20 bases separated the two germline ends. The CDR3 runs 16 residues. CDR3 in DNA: TGTGCCTGGAGTGTACTCCCGCCGGCCCCGTCCCATGAGCAGTTCTTC. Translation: CAWSVLPPAPSHEQFF. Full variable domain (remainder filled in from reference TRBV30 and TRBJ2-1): SQTIHQWPATLVQPVGSPLSLECTVEGTSNPNLYWYRQAAGRGLQLLFYSVGIGQISSEVPQNLSASRPQDRQFILSSKKLLLSDSGFYLCAWSVLPPAPSHEQFFGPGTRLTVL.

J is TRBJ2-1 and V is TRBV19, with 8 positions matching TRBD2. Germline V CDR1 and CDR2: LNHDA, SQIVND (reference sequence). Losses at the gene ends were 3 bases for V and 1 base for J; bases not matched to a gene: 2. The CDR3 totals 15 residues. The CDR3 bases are TGTGCCAGTAGTATGGGACTAGTTTCCTACAATGAGCAGTTCTTC. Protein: CASSMGLVSYNEQFF.